This is a list of T cell receptor beta chains from one sample in a study of cytomegalovirus exposure and HLA in healthy donors. The method was immunoSEQ multiplex PCR; TCRdb's version includes in-frame clones alone and lacks a portion of them. Its table records approximately 110,000 clones. The sequenced sample was PBMCs. All receptors come from a young man in good health and CMV-seronegative. CDR3s include the opening cysteine and the closing phenylalanine or tryptophan. Each record gives: D gene, J gene, V gene, CDR3 protein, CDR3 DNA. A D gene is named only where the DNA matches it firmly.

D gene: NA; J gene: TRBJ1-4; V gene: TRBV27; CDR3 protein: CASMAQGQKLFF; CDR3 DNA: TGTGCCAGCATGGCGCAGGGTCAAAAACTGTTTTTT
D gene: NA; J gene: TRBJ1-1; V gene: TRBV19; CDR3 protein: CASRKVQGETEAFF; CDR3 DNA: TGTGCCAGTAGGAAGGTTCAAGGGGAAACTGAAGCTTTCTTT
D gene: TRBD2; J gene: TRBJ2-3; V gene: TRBV5-1; CDR3 protein: CASSFSGWEGDTQYF; CDR3 DNA: TGCGCCAGCAGTTTCTCCGGGTGGGAGGGAGATACGCAGTATTTT
D gene: TRBD1; J gene: TRBJ1-2; V gene: TRBV19; CDR3 protein: CASIVGQGAGNGYTF; CDR3 DNA: TGTGCCAGTATCGTGGGACAGGGGGCGGGTAATGGCTACACCTTC
D gene: TRBD1; J gene: TRBJ1-2; V gene: TRBV7-2; CDR3 protein: CASRSSGTGVNGYTF; CDR3 DNA: TGTGCCAGCAGATCCTCCGGGACAGGGGTTAACGGCTACACCTTC
D gene: NA; J gene: TRBJ2-1; V gene: TRBV28; CDR3 protein: CASSWTGNEQFF; CDR3 DNA: TGTGCCAGCAGTTGGACTGGAAATGAGCAGTTCTTC
D gene: NA; J gene: TRBJ2-5; V gene: TRBV7-8; CDR3 protein: CASRPVAGETQYF; CDR3 DNA: TGTGCCAGCAGGCCGGTCGCGGGAGAGACCCAGTACTTC
D gene: NA; J gene: TRBJ2-3; V gene: TRBV6-5; CDR3 protein: CASSYSRESTDTQYF; CDR3 DNA: TGTGCCAGCAGTTACTCACGGGAGAGCACAGATACGCAGTATTTT
D gene: TRBD2; J gene: TRBJ2-3; V gene: TRBV5-4; CDR3 protein: CASSSPQTGTSGTDTQYF; CDR3 DNA: TGTGCCAGCAGCTCACCACAAACCGGGACTAGCGGCACAGATACGCAGTATTTT
D gene: NA; J gene: TRBJ1-3; V gene: TRBV15; CDR3 protein: CATSRRAAGNTIYF; CDR3 DNA: TGTGCCACCAGCAGGAGGGCAGCTGGAAACACCATATATTTT
D gene: TRBD2; J gene: TRBJ2-7; V gene: TRBV7-9; CDR3 protein: CASSSPGLAGFEQYF; CDR3 DNA: TGTGCCAGCAGTTCTCCGGGACTAGCGGGATTCGAGCAGTACTTC
D gene: NA; J gene: TRBJ2-5; V gene: TRBV29-1; CDR3 protein: CSVPRITDF; CDR3 DNA: TGCAGCGTTCCCCGTATCACGGACTTC
D gene: NA; J gene: TRBJ1-1; V gene: TRBV18; CDR3 protein: CASSPPLATNTEAFF; CDR3 DNA: TGTGCCAGCTCACCACCTCTGGCAACGAACACTGAAGCTTTCTTT
D gene: NA; J gene: TRBJ1-1; V gene: TRBV30; CDR3 protein: CASLEGVTEAFF; CDR3 DNA: TGTGCCTCCCTAGAGGGGGTCACTGAAGCTTTCTTT
D gene: NA; J gene: TRBJ1-5; V gene: TRBV28; CDR3 protein: CASSLFSLGGHFGNQPQHF; CDR3 DNA: TGTGCCAGCAGTTTATTCTCTCTTGGGGGACACTTTGGCAATCAGCCCCAGCATTTT
D gene: NA; J gene: TRBJ2-2; V gene: TRBV28; CDR3 protein: CASRPRGFGELFF; CDR3 DNA: TGTGCCAGCAGGCCCAGGGGATTCGGGGAGCTGTTTTTT
D gene: NA; J gene: TRBJ2-7; V gene: TRBV5-5; CDR3 protein: CASSLDHRGVRSYEQYF; CDR3 DNA: TGTGCCAGCAGCTTGGATCACCGCGGGGTCAGGAGCTACGAGCAGTACTTC
D gene: TRBD1; J gene: TRBJ2-5; V gene: TRBV5-1; CDR3 protein: CASSLGPTGSGETQYF; CDR3 DNA: TGCGCCAGCAGCTTGGGGCCGACAGGGTCAGGGGAGACCCAGTACTTC
D gene: NA; J gene: TRBJ1-2; V gene: TRBV29-1; CDR3 protein: CSVATGLNYGYTF; CDR3 DNA: TGCAGCGTCGCCACAGGCCTCAACTATGGCTACACCTTC
D gene: TRBD1; J gene: TRBJ1-1; V gene: TRBV11-1; CDR3 protein: CASSLEGDRDTEAFF; CDR3 DNA: TGTGCCAGCAGCTTAGAAGGGGACAGGGACACTGAAGCTTTCTTT
D gene: NA; J gene: TRBJ2-3; V gene: TRBV7-3; CDR3 protein: CASSLMASDTQYF; CDR3 DNA: TGTGCCAGCAGCTTAATGGCCTCAGATACGCAGTATTTT
D gene: TRBD1; J gene: TRBJ2-5; V gene: TRBV28; CDR3 protein: CASSFGGQGAETQYF; CDR3 DNA: TGTGCCAGCAGTTTCGGGGGACAGGGGGCGGAGACCCAGTACTTC
D gene: TRBD2; J gene: TRBJ2-3; V gene: TRBV6-4; CDR3 protein: CASSDSGTSGTDTQYF; CDR3 DNA: TGTGCCAGCAGTGACTCCGGGACTAGCGGGACAGATACGCAGTATTTT
D gene: NA; J gene: TRBJ1-2; V gene: TRBV5-6; CDR3 protein: CASSPGSIYGYTF; CDR3 DNA: TGTGCCAGCAGCCCTGGGAGCATCTATGGCTACACCTTC
D gene: NA; J gene: TRBJ1-2; V gene: TRBV7-9; CDR3 protein: CASSPILRRGDYGYTF; CDR3 DNA: TGTGCCAGCAGCCCAATCTTGAGGAGGGGCGACTATGGCTACACCTTC
D gene: NA; J gene: TRBJ2-4; V gene: TRBV7-9; CDR3 protein: CASSLTTGGSNIQYF; CDR3 DNA: TGTGCCAGCAGCTTAACGACAGGTGGTTCGAACATTCAGTACTTC
D gene: NA; J gene: TRBJ2-7; V gene: TRBV6-9; CDR3 protein: CASIDRRRGEQYF; CDR3 DNA: TGTGCCAGCATCGACAGGCGACGGGGTGAGCAGTACTTC
D gene: TRBD1; J gene: TRBJ1-1; V gene: TRBV5-4; CDR3 protein: CASSPGGRTEAFF; CDR3 DNA: TGTGCCAGCAGCCCAGGGGGCAGAACTGAAGCTTTCTTT
D gene: NA; J gene: TRBJ1-2; V gene: TRBV7-9; CDR3 protein: CASSLSEGTGYTF; CDR3 DNA: TGTGCCAGCAGCTTATCGGAGGGAACTGGCTACACCTTC
D gene: TRBD1; J gene: TRBJ1-4; V gene: TRBV30; CDR3 protein: CAWSRTGRSANEKLFF; CDR3 DNA: TGTGCCTGGAGTCGGACAGGGAGGTCGGCTAATGAAAAACTGTTTTTT
D gene: NA; J gene: TRBJ1-1; V gene: TRBV28; CDR3 protein: CASSPAGGARSEAFF; CDR3 DNA: TGTGCCAGCAGTCCCGCGGGGGGCGCAAGGTCTGAAGCTTTCTTT
D gene: NA; J gene: TRBJ2-1; V gene: TRBV7-3; CDR3 protein: CASRWRDSSNEQFF; CDR3 DNA: TGTGCCAGCAGGTGGCGGGACTCCAGCAATGAGCAGTTCTTC
D gene: NA; J gene: TRBJ2-1; V gene: TRBV29-1; CDR3 protein: CSVGWGRGSEQFF; CDR3 DNA: TGCAGCGTTGGGTGGGGGCGCGGATCTGAGCAGTTCTTC
D gene: TRBD1; J gene: TRBJ2-7; V gene: TRBV28; CDR3 protein: CASSYGAGGTGLSYEQYF; CDR3 DNA: TGTGCCAGCAGTTACGGGGCGGGCGGGACAGGGCTTTCCTACGAGCAGTACTTC
D gene: NA; J gene: TRBJ1-1; V gene: TRBV5-1; CDR3 protein: CASSLEQTNTEAFF; CDR3 DNA: TGCGCCAGCAGCTTGGAACAGACGAACACTGAAGCTTTCTTT
D gene: TRBD1; J gene: TRBJ2-2; V gene: TRBV25-1; CDR3 protein: CASSTGGYTGELFF; CDR3 DNA: TGTGCCAGCAGTACAGGGGGATACACCGGGGAGCTGTTTTTT
D gene: NA; J gene: TRBJ2-7; V gene: TRBV11-3; CDR3 protein: CASSMGRFYEQYF; CDR3 DNA: TGTGCCAGCAGCATGGGCCGTTTCTACGAGCAGTACTTC
D gene: NA; J gene: TRBJ2-7; V gene: TRBV5-1; CDR3 protein: CASSPHLVEAYEQYF; CDR3 DNA: TGCGCCAGCAGCCCCCATTTAGTGGAGGCCTACGAGCAGTACTTC
D gene: NA; J gene: TRBJ2-3; V gene: TRBV5-1; CDR3 protein: CASSSPSGASTDTQYF; CDR3 DNA: TGCGCCAGCAGCTCCCCTAGTGGGGCGAGTACAGATACGCAGTATTTT
D gene: TRBD1; J gene: TRBJ1-4; V gene: TRBV14; CDR3 protein: CASRRGQGVNEKLFF; CDR3 DNA: TGTGCCAGCAGACGCGGACAGGGTGTTAATGAAAAACTGTTTTTT